Listed below are T cell receptor beta chains from one sample, sequenced in a study of cytomegalovirus exposure and HLA in healthy donors. Only in-frame clones appear in the TCRdb table, and some are missing; sequencing was by immunoSEQ multiplex PCR. Of under 200,000 clones in the sample, about 65% were seen once. What was sequenced was PBMCs. The receptors shown here come from a woman under 30 in good health and CMV-seropositive. CDR3s include the opening cysteine and the closing phenylalanine or tryptophan. A D gene is named only where the DNA matches it firmly. The size field is filled for only some rows; it gives once, few, many or a size class.

TRBJ2-7 | - | TRBV4-1 | - | TGCGCCAGCAGCCAACCCAGAGGGGAGCAGTACTTC | CASSQPRGEQYF
TRBJ2-3 | - | TRBV11-1 | - | TGTGCCAGCAGCTACGGAGGGTTAGCCGCAGATACGCAGTATTTT | CASSYGGLAADTQYF
TRBJ1-4 | - | TRBV29-1 | - | TGCAGCGTTACCCCTGCGACGGGAGCGACTAATGAAAAACTGTTTTTT | CSVTPATGATNEKLFF
TRBJ2-3 | once | TRBV19 | TRBD2 | TGTGCTGTCACGCCAGCGGGAGGCCACCCTCCCACGCAGTATTTT | CAVTPAGGHPPTQYF
TRBJ1-5 | - | TRBV30 | - | TGTGCCTGGACGACAGAAGTGAATCAGCCCCAGCATTTT | CAWTTEVNQPQHF
TRBJ1-2 | - | TRBV7-9 | - | TGTGCCAGCAGCCCGCTGACAGACTATGGCTACACCTTC | CASSPLTDYGYTF
TRBJ1-6 | - | TRBV4-3 | TRBD1 | TGCGCCAGCAGCCAAGGCCGACAGGGAGGTTCACCCCTCCACTTT | CASSQGRQGGSPLHF
TRBJ2-7 | - | TRBV6-1 | TRBD1 | TGTGCCAGCAGTGAAATTGGAAGGACAGGGAGGAGGTACGAGCAGTACTTC | CASSEIGRTGRRYEQYF
TRBJ1-1 | - | TRBV29-1 | - | TGCAGCGTTGAAGGCAGGTTTAACACTGAAGCTTTCTTT | CSVEGRFNTEAFF
TRBJ2-5 | - | TRBV7-9 | - | TGTGCCAGCAGCCCGTCAATTCAGATCCTAGAGACCCAGTACTTC | CASSPSIQILETQYF
TRBJ1-5 | - | TRBV7-9 | TRBD1 | TGTGCCAGCAGCTTGGGACAGGGCGACCAGCCCCAGCATTTT | CASSLGQGDQPQHF
TRBJ1-5 | - | TRBV4-1 | - | TGCGCCAGCAGCCAAGTGGGCAGGGGCAACGATCAGCCCCAGCATTTT | CASSQVGRGNDQPQHF
TRBJ1-1 | - | TRBV27 | - | TGTGCCAGCAGTCCTCAGGGCCGCATGAACACTGAAGCTTTCTTT | CASSPQGRMNTEAFF
TRBJ2-7 | - | TRBV21-1 | - | TGTGCCAGCAGCAAAGCCAGGGGGGTGACGGACGAGCAGTACTTC | CASSKARGVTDEQYF
TRBJ2-7 | few | TRBV5-6 | TRBD2 | TGTGCCAGCAGCTTGGCCGGGCGGGAGGGGATTTACGAGCAGTACTTC | CASSLAGREGIYEQYF
TRBJ1-2 | few | TRBV13 | TRBD1 | TGTGCCAGCAGCTTCGAGGGGGCGCGGGGCTACACCTTC | CASSFEGARGYTF
TRBJ1-2 | few | TRBV7-8 | - | TGTGCCAGCAGCTTAGGACAGTCGCTCGGAGGCTACACCTTC | CASSLGQSLGGYTF
TRBJ2-7 | - | TRBV15 | - | TGTGCCACCAGCAGAGAAAAATCGAGCTCCTACGAGCAGTACTTC | CATSREKSSSYEQYF
TRBJ1-1 | once | TRBV5-1 | TRBD1 | TGCGCCAGCAGCGGAAACAGGGGGGAGAGCACTGAAGCTTTCTTT | CASSGNRGESTEAFF
TRBJ2-4 | - | TRBV11-2 | - | TGTGCCAGCAGCTTATCAGGGATACAAAACATTCAGTACTTC | CASSLSGIQNIQYF
TRBJ1-2 | few | TRBV27 | TRBD1 | TGTGCCAGCAGTCGTCAGGGGGCGAGTCCGCATGGCTACACCTTC | CASSRQGASPHGYTF
TRBJ2-7 | few | TRBV6-1 | - | TGTGCCAGCAGTGAAGCGTACGCCCAGGGTCGGTACGAGCAGTACTTC | CASSEAYAQGRYEQYF
TRBJ1-1 | few | TRBV5-1 | - | TGCGCCAGCAGCCCCTCCAGGGGTTACACTGAAGCTTTCTTT | CASSPSRGYTEAFF
TRBJ2-1 | - | TRBV28 | - | TGTGCGAGCTTTAGCGACCTCAATGAGCAGTTCTTC | CASFSDLNEQFF
TRBJ2-1 | - | TRBV28 | TRBD2 | TGTGCCAGCCGGCGGGAGGGCCACAATGAGCAGTTCTTC | CASRREGHNEQFF
TRBJ1-6 | - | TRBV25-1 | - | TGTGCCAGCAGTGGTCTCGGGACACCAAATTCACCCCTCCACTTT | CASSGLGTPNSPLHF
TRBJ2-3 | - | TRBV27 | TRBD2 | TGTGCCAGCAGGGCCCAGCGGGGGGTCACAGATACGCAGTATTTT | CASRAQRGVTDTQYF
TRBJ2-5 | - | TRBV7-8 | TRBD2 | TGTGCCAGCAGCCCTTCGGTTGCTCGGCGGGGGACCCTCCAAGAGACCCAGTACTTC | CASSPSVARRGTLQETQYF
TRBJ2-5 | - | TRBV18 | TRBD1 | TGTGCCAGCTCCCTTGGACAGGGGGAGACCCAGTACTTC | CASSLGQGETQYF
TRBJ1-5 | - | TRBV19 | TRBD1 | TGTGCCAGTAGTCCGCTCGGACAGGGCACCCAGCCCCAGCATTTT | CASSPLGQGTQPQHF
TRBJ2-1 | - | TRBV11-2 | TRBD2 | TGTGCCAGCAGCAGACTCCAGCGGGACTCCTACAATGAGCAGTTCTTC | CASSRLQRDSYNEQFF
TRBJ1-1 | once | TRBV7-9 | - | TGTGCCAGCAGCTTATTCGGGGGAGGGGGTAACACTGAAGCTTTCTTT | CASSLFGGGGNTEAFF
TRBJ1-3 | few | TRBV10-1 | TRBD1 | TGCGCCAGCAAGGGACAGGCCTCAGGAAACACCATATATTTT | CASKGQASGNTIYF
TRBJ2-7 | few | TRBV2 | - | TGTGCCAGCACCCCTTGGGGGGGCGGCTACGAGCAGTACTTC | CASTPWGGGYEQYF
TRBJ2-7 | - | TRBV6-5 | - | TGTGCCAGCAGTTACTCCTCAGGGCCTTACGAGCAGTACTTC | CASSYSSGPYEQYF
TRBJ2-5 | few | TRBV28 | TRBD1 | TGTGCCAGCAGCACGGACAGGGGGTACCAAGAGACCCAGTACTTC | CASSTDRGYQETQYF
TRBJ2-5 | - | TRBV5-8 | TRBD2 | TGTGCCAGCAGCCATAGCGGGGGGGATCGGGAGACCCAGTACTTC | CASSHSGGDRETQYF
TRBJ1-2 | - | TRBV20-1 | TRBD1 | TGCAGGGGACAGACAATATATGGCTACACCTTC | CRGQTIYGYTF
TRBJ1-5 | - | TRBV30 | - | TGTGCCTGGAGCCCCGGGGGGAATCAGCCCCAGCATTTT | CAWSPGGNQPQHF
TRBJ2-7 | - | TRBV28 | - | TGTGCCAGCAGTTCGAGGGGGGGGGATAACGAGCAGTACTTC | CASSSRGGDNEQYF